This T cell receptor (beta chain) was captured in a study of blood T cells in healthy people across ages. Study-wide findings and caveats: The unknown donor CMV status may have confounded expanded clonotype changes. Strongly correlated with naive T cell percentage was TCR beta diversity.

Turning to this clonotype: Its antigen remains unknown.

The authors ran a second PCR of 7 to 11 cycles using a sample-barcoded 5' primer and a J-beta primer mix. TCRdb reprocessed the 5' RACE reads with MiXCR, giving one entry per CDR3 protein. The table lists some 800,000 distinct CDR3 sequences, around 45% of them singletons, with nearly 20% in the top ten. The sample, approximately 10 milliliters of peripheral blood, was drawn from each donor. Per sample, a minimum of 6.5 million PBMCs were isolated. The CDR3 has 13 amino acids. The V gene's germline CDR1 is SQVTM and CDR2 ANQGSEA. With 4 bases removed from V and 9 bases from J, the gap between germline ends came to 16 bases.

The clonotype was recovered from a man aged 60 to 69 in good health. The sequencing sample was made of blood. This chain uses TRBV29-1 with TRBJ2-1, with a possible D match to TRBD1 (6 bases). DNA for the CDR3: TGCAGCGTTGTTTCGAGGTTACAGGGTGAGCAGTTCTTC. Amino acids: CSVVSRLQGEQFF.